These T cell receptor beta chains were read from a single sample in a study of OX40 agonist ivuxolimab in advanced cancers. TCRdb's copy holds only in-frame clones and misses some; the assay was immunoSEQ multiplex PCR. The top ten clones hold under 3% of a sample with around 80,000 clones, around 84% of them seen once. The sample was CD4+ or CD8+ T cells sorted from blood, taken in a trial of the OX40 agonist ivuxolimab. These receptors were taken from an adult with an advanced solid tumor such as melanoma, head and neck, liver or kidney cancer. Each CDR3 is given with its conserved first and last residue. Fields, in order: V gene, J gene, D gene, clone size, CDR3 DNA, CDR3 protein. D genes are given only for firm matches. Clone size is stated in some rows and not others, as once, few, many or a class when expanded.

TRBV5-1	TRBJ2-3	.	.	TGCGCCAGCAGCTCCCAGGGACCCACAGATACGCAGTATTTT	CASSSQGPTDTQYF
TRBV7-3	TRBJ1-4	TRBD1	.	TGTGCCAGCAGCGCCTCGGGACAGGGGAGTGAAAAACTGTTTTTT	CASSASGQGSEKLFF
TRBV28	TRBJ2-6	.	.	TGTGCCAGCACCAGACCCCTCTCTGGGGCCAACGTCCTGACTTTC	CASTRPLSGANVLTF
TRBV28	TRBJ2-7	.	few	TGTGCCAGCGGGACTCCTTGGGCCGCCTACGAGCAGTACTTC	CASGTPWAAYEQYF
TRBV6-1	TRBJ2-3	TRBD2	.	TGTGCCAGTTTGACTAGCGGGGGGGCCGCAGATACGCAGTATTTT	CASLTSGGAADTQYF
TRBV6-5	TRBJ1-1	.	.	TGTGCCAGCGGTCTTGGGTCTCGGGAGAACGCTGAAGCTTTCTTT	CASGLGSRENAEAFF
TRBV6-5	TRBJ1-3	TRBD1	.	TGTGCCAGCAGTCCGGACAGGTTCTCTGGAAACACCATATATTTT	CASSPDRFSGNTIYF
TRBV10-1	TRBJ1-1	.	.	TGCGCCAGCAGTCGGACAGTGAACACTGAAGCTTTCTTT	CASSRTVNTEAFF
TRBV12-5	TRBJ1-2	.	few	TGTGCTAGTGGTTTGATAGACAGGTATAACTATGGCTACACCTTC	CASGLIDRYNYGYTF
TRBV9	TRBJ2-3	TRBD1	.	TGTGCCAGCAGCGGACAGGGGCTGTCAGATACGCAGTATTTT	CASSGQGLSDTQYF
TRBV10-2	TRBJ1-1	.	.	TGCGCCAGCTCAAAATGGAGTGGCACTGAAGCTTTCTTT	CASSKWSGTEAFF
TRBV7-7	TRBJ2-7	TRBD1	.	TGTGCCAGCAGCTTATTTGGGACAGAGAATTGGCGCTCCTACGAGCAGTACTTC	CASSLFGTENWRSYEQYF
TRBV6-5	TRBJ1-3	.	.	TGTGCCAGCACCACAGGGAGCGGAAACACCATATATTTT	CASTTGSGNTIYF
TRBV28	TRBJ1-5	TRBD1	.	TGTGCCAGCAGTTCGGGACAGGGGGACCAGCCCCAGCATTTT	CASSSGQGDQPQHF
TRBV25-1	TRBJ1-1	.	.	TGTGCCAGCAGTGAACCCATGAACACTGAAGCTTTCTTT	CASSEPMNTEAFF
TRBV7-9	TRBJ2-3	TRBD2	.	TGTGCCAGCAGCGCACTAGCGGGGGGGACCTTCACAGATACGCAGTATTTT	CASSALAGGTFTDTQYF
TRBV28	TRBJ1-2	TRBD1	.	TGTGCCAGCTGGGACAGGGAAGGAGATAAAGGCTACACCTTC	CASWDREGDKGYTF
TRBV7-9	TRBJ2-5	.	.	TGTGCCAGCAGGCGGGACACTCAAGAGACCCAGTACTTC	CASRRDTQETQYF
TRBV6-5	TRBJ1-2	.	.	TGTGCCAGCAGTTCCCAGGTTCTTGGTGGCTACACCTTC	CASSSQVLGGYTF
TRBV7-2	TRBJ2-3	.	.	TGTGCCAGCAGCTCCACCTCTAACACAGATACGCAGTATTTT	CASSSTSNTDTQYF
TRBV7-8	TRBJ1-1	.	.	TGTGCCAGCAGCTTAGTGGAACAGGCAGGAAACACTGAAGCTTTCTTT	CASSLVEQAGNTEAFF
TRBV10-3	TRBJ2-4	.	.	TGTGCCATCAGTGATACGGGGCAGGGTGAGGGCATTCAGTACTTC	CAISDTGQGEGIQYF
TRBV5-5	TRBJ1-6	TRBD1	.	TGTGCCAGCAGCAGTTGGACAGGGCGAAATTCACCCCTCCACTTT	CASSSWTGRNSPLHF
TRBV6-5	TRBJ2-2	.	.	TGTGCCAGCCGTTTACAGGGAGCGAACACCGGGGAGCTGTTTTTT	CASRLQGANTGELFF
TRBV7-2	TRBJ1-1	.	.	TGTGCCAGCAGCCCCAATAGAGGCACTGAAGCTTTCTTT	CASSPNRGTEAFF
TRBV6-6	TRBJ2-7	.	.	TGTGCCAGCAGTTACGCCGAGGTTCCCCCCTCCTACGAGCAGTACTTC	CASSYAEVPPSYEQYF
TRBV18	TRBJ2-1	TRBD2	once	TGTGCCAGCTCACCACTAGCGGGGGGGCGAGTGGCCAATGAGCAGTTCTTC	CASSPLAGGRVANEQFF
TRBV4-1	TRBJ1-2	TRBD1	few	TGCGCCAGCAGCCAACCACAGGGGGGGCAGGTCTATGGCTACACCTTC	CASSQPQGGQVYGYTF
TRBV19	TRBJ1-5	.	.	TGTGCCAGTACCCAAAGGGGGTGGGGAGGCCAGCCCCAGCATTTT	CASTQRGWGGQPQHF
TRBV18	TRBJ1-2	.	.	TGTGCCAGCTCACCGGCAGCAGAGGGAGGCGGCTACACCTTC	CASSPAAEGGGYTF
TRBV6-5	TRBJ1-5	TRBD1	.	TGTGCCAGCAGTTACTCACAGGGGGGTCAGCCCCAGCATTTT	CASSYSQGGQPQHF
TRBV9	TRBJ2-2	.	.	TGTGCCAGCAGCGCCCCACTGGCCACCGGGGAGCTGTTTTTT	CASSAPLATGELFF
TRBV20-1	TRBJ1-3	.	.	TGCAGTGCTCATATATCGAACACCATATATTTT	CSAHISNTIYF
TRBV7-2	TRBJ2-1	TRBD1	.	TGTGCCAGCAGCCCTAGACGGACAGGGGGCTTGAACAATGAGCAGTTCTTC	CASSPRRTGGLNNEQFF
TRBV28	TRBJ2-7	.	.	TGTGCCAGCAGCCGAGCCTTAGGGAGGCAGTACTTC	CASSRALGRQYF
TRBV4-3	TRBJ2-5	.	.	TGCGCCAGCAGCCAAGATGGGCGGGGACAAGAGACCCAGTACTTC	CASSQDGRGQETQYF
TRBV10-1	TRBJ1-6	.	.	TGCGCCAGGAACCGACAGGCTAATTCACCCCTCCACTTT	CARNRQANSPLHF
TRBV28	TRBJ2-3	TRBD2	.	TGTGCCAGCCACCACGGGGGGTCAGATACGCAGTATTTT	CASHHGGSDTQYF
TRBV7-2	TRBJ2-3	.	.	TGTGCCAGCAGCTCGGAATTTATAGATACGCAGTATTTT	CASSSEFIDTQYF
TRBV2	TRBJ2-5	.	.	TGTGCCAGCAGTGAAGCGTCAGAGACCCAGTACTTC	CASSEASETQYF